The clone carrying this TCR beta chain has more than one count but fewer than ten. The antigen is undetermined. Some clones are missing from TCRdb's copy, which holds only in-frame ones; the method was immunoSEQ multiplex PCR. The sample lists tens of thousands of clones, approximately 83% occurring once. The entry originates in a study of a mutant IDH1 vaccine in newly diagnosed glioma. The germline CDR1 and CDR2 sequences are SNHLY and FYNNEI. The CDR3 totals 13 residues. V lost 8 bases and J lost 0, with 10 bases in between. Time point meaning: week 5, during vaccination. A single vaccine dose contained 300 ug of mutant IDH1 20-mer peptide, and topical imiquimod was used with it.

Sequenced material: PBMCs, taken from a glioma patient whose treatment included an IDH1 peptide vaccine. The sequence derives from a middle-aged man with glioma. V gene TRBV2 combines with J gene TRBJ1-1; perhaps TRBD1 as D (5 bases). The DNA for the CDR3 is TGTGCCAGCGAGACAGACATGAACACTGAAGCTTTCTTT. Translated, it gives CASETDMNTEAFF.